This record covers a single T cell receptor (beta chain). V was clipped by 6 bases and J by 4 bases, with 15 bases between them. Germline-derived CDR1 and CDR2 are SGHVS and FNYEAQ. The CDR3 consists of 14 residues. These data are taken from a study of blood T cell repertoires in COVID-19. Per the original methods: Quantification of nucleated cells was approximated via reference gene primer amplification. Profiled with immunoSEQ multiplex PCR; TCRdb holds only in-frame clones, not every one. The V and J calls and clone size come from that table; D and trimming were worked out from the DNA. The sample gives about 160,000 clones, approximately 91% of which show up once; roughly 2.1% is in the top ten.

The rearrangement joins TRBV7-6 to TRBJ1-1; tentative D call: TRBD1 (5 bases). The sequencing input was peripheral blood. The sequence derives from a man aged 18 to 29 with acute or convalescent COVID-19. The CDR3 spells CASSYTSGSTEAFF. DNA for the CDR3: TGTGCCAGCAGTTATACGTCAGGGTCCACTGAAGCTTTCTTT.